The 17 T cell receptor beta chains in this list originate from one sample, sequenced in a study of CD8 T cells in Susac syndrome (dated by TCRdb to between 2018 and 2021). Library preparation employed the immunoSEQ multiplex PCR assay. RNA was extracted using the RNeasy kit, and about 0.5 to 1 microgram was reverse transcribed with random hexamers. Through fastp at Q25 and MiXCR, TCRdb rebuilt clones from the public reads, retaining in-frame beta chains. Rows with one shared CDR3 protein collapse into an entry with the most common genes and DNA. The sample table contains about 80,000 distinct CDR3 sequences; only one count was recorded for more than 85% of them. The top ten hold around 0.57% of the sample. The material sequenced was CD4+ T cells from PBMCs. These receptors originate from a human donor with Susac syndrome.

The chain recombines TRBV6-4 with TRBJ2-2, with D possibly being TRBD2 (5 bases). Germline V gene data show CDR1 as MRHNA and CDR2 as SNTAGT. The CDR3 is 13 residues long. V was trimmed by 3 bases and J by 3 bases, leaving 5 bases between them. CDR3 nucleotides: TGTGCCAGCAGTGAGGACTACACCGGGGAGCTGTTTTTT. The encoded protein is CASSEDYTGELFF.

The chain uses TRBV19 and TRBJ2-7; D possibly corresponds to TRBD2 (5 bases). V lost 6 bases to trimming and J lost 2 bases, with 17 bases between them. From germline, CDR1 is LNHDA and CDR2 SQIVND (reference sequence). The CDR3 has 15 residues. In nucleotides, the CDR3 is TGTGCCAGTAGACCCGCCGGAGGAGACGCCTACGAGCAGTACTTC. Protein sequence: CASRPAGGDAYEQYF.

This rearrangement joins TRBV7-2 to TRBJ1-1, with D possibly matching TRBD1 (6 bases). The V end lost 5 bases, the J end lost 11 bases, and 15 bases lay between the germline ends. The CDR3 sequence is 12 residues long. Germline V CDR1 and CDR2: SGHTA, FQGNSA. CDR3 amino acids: CASSKRGEEAFF. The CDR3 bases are TGTGCCAGCAGCAAGAGGGGGGAGGAGGCTTTCTTT. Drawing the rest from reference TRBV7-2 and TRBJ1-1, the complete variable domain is GAGVSQSPSNKVTEKGKDVELRCDPISGHTALYWYRQSLGQGLEFLIYFQGNSAPDKSGLPSDRFSAERTGGSVSTLTIQRTQQEDSAVYLCASSKRGEEAFFGQGTRLTVV.

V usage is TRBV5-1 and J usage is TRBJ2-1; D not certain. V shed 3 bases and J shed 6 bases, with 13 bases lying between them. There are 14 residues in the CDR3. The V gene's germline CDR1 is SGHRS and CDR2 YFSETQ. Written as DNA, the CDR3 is TGCGCCAGCAGCTCCGGAAGTGAGGTCAATGAGCAGTTCTTC. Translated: CASSSGSEVNEQFF.

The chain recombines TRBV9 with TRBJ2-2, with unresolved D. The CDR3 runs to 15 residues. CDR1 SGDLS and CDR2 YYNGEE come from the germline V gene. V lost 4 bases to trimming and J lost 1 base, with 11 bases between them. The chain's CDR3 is CASSPPSVNTGELFF. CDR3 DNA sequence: TGTGCCAGCAGCCCTCCAAGCGTGAACACCGGGGAGCTGTTTTTT. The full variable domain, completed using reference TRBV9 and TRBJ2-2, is DSGVTQTPKHLITATGQRVTLRCSPRSGDLSVYWYQQSLDQGLQFLIQYYNGEERAKGNILERFSAQQFPDLHSELNLSSLELGDSALYFCASSPPSVNTGELFFGEGSRLTVL.

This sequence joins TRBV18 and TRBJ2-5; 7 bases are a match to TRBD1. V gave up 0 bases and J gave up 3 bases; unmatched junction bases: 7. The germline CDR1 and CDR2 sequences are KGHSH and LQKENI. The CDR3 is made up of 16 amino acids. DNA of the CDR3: TGTGCCAGCTCACCACCGAGGCGGCAGGGGGAAGAGACCCAGTACTTC. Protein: CASSPPRRQGEETQYF.

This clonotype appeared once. CDR3 DNA sequence: TGCAGCGTTGAAGACAGGGGGCTCTACGAGCAGTACTTC. Amino acid sequence: CSVEDRGLYEQYF. The V gene is TRBV29-1, the J gene TRBJ2-7; 8 nucleotides line up with TRBD1. The germline V gene encodes CDR1 SQVTM and CDR2 ANQGSEA. The CDR3 runs to 13 residues. Germline trimming cut 0 bases from V and 3 bases from J; bases unmatched to any gene: 1.

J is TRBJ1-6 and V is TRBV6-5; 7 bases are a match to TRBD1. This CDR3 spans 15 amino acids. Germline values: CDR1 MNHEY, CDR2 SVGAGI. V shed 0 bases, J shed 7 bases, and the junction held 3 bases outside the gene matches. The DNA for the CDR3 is TGTGCCAGCAGTTACTCGGGCAGGGGGAATTCACCCCTCCACTTT. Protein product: CASSYSGRGNSPLHF.

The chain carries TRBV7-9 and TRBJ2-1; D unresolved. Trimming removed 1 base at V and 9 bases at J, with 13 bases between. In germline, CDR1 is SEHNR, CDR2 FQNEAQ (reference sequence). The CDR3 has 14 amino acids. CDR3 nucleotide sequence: TGTGCCAGCAGCTTAGTGGAAGCTTCCGGTGAGCAGTTCTTC. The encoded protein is CASSLVEASGEQFF. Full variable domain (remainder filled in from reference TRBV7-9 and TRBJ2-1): DTGVSQNPRHKITKRGQNVTFRCDPISEHNRLYWYRQTLGQGPEFLTYFQNEAQLEKSRLLSDRFSAERPKGSFSTLEIQRTEQGDSAMYLCASSLVEASGEQFFGPGTRLTVL.

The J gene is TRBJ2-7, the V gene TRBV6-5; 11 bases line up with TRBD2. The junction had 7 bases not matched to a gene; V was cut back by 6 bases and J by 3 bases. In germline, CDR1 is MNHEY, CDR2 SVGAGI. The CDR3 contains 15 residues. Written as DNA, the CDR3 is TGTGCCAGCAGCTCCCGACTAGCGGGGCGCTACGAGCAGTACTTC. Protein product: CASSSRLAGRYEQYF.

CDR3 protein: CASSLARFGTGVGFDTEAFF. In DNA form, the CDR3 reads TGTGCCAGCAGTTTAGCGCGGTTCGGGACAGGGGTCGGTTTCGACACTGAAGCTTTCTTT. This chain joins TRBV12-3 or TRBV12-4 and TRBJ1-1, with 10 nucleotides matching TRBD1. Trimming cost V 0 bases and J 3 bases; bases outside gene matches: 16. The CDR3 loop spans 20 amino acids.

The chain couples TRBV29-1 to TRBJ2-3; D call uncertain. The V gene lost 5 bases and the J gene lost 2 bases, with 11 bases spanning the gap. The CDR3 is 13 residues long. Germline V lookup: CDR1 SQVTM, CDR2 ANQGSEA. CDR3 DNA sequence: TGCAGCGTTAGGAGTCTCCTCACAGATACGCAGTATTTT. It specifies CSVRSLLTDTQYF.

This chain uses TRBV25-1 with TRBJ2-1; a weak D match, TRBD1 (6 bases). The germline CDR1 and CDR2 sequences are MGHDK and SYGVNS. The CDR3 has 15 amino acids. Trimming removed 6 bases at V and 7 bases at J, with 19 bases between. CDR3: CASSRRGGPGNEQFF. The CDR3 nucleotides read TGTGCCAGCAGCCGCAGGGGTGGCCCGGGGAATGAGCAGTTCTTC.

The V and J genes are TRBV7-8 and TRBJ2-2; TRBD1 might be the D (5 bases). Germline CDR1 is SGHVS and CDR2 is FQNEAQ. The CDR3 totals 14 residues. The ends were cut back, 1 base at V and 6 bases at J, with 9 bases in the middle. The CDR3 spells CASSLEGRAGELFF. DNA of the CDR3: TGTGCCAGCAGCTTAGAGGGCAGGGCCGGGGAGCTGTTTTTT.

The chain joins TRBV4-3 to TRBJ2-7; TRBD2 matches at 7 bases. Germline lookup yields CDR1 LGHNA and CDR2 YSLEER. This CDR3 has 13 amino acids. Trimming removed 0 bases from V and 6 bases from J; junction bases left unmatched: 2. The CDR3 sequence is CASSQDWGGEQYF. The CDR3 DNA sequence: TGCGCCAGCAGCCAAGATTGGGGGGGCGAGCAGTACTTC.

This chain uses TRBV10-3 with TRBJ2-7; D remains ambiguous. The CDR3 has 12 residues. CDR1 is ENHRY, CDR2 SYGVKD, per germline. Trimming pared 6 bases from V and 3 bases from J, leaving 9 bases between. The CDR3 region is CAISHTNYEQYF. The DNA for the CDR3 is TGTGCCATCAGCCACACGAACTACGAGCAGTACTTC.

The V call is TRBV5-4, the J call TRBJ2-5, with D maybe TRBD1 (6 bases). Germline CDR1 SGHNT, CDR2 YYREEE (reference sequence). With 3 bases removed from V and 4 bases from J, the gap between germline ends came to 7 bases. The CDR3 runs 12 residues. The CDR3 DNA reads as TGTGCCAGCAGCTCGACAGGAGAGACCCAGTACTTC. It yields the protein CASSSTGETQYF.